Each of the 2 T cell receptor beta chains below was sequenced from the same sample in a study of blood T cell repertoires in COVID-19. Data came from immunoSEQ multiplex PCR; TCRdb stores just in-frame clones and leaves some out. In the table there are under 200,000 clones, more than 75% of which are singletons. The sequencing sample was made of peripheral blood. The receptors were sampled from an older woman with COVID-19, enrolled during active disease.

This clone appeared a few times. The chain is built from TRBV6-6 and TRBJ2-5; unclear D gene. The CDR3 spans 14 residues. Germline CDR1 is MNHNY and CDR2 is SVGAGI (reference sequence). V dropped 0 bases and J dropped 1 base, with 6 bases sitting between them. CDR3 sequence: CASSYSTAQETQYF. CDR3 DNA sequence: TGTGCCAGCAGTTACTCAACAGCCCAAGAGACCCAGTACTTC.

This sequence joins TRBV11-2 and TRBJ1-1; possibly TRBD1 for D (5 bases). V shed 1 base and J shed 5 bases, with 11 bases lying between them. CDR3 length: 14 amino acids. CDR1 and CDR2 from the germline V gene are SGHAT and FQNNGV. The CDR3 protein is CASSLGGKGTEAFF. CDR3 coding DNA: TGTGCCAGCAGCTTAGGGGGCAAGGGGACTGAAGCTTTCTTT.